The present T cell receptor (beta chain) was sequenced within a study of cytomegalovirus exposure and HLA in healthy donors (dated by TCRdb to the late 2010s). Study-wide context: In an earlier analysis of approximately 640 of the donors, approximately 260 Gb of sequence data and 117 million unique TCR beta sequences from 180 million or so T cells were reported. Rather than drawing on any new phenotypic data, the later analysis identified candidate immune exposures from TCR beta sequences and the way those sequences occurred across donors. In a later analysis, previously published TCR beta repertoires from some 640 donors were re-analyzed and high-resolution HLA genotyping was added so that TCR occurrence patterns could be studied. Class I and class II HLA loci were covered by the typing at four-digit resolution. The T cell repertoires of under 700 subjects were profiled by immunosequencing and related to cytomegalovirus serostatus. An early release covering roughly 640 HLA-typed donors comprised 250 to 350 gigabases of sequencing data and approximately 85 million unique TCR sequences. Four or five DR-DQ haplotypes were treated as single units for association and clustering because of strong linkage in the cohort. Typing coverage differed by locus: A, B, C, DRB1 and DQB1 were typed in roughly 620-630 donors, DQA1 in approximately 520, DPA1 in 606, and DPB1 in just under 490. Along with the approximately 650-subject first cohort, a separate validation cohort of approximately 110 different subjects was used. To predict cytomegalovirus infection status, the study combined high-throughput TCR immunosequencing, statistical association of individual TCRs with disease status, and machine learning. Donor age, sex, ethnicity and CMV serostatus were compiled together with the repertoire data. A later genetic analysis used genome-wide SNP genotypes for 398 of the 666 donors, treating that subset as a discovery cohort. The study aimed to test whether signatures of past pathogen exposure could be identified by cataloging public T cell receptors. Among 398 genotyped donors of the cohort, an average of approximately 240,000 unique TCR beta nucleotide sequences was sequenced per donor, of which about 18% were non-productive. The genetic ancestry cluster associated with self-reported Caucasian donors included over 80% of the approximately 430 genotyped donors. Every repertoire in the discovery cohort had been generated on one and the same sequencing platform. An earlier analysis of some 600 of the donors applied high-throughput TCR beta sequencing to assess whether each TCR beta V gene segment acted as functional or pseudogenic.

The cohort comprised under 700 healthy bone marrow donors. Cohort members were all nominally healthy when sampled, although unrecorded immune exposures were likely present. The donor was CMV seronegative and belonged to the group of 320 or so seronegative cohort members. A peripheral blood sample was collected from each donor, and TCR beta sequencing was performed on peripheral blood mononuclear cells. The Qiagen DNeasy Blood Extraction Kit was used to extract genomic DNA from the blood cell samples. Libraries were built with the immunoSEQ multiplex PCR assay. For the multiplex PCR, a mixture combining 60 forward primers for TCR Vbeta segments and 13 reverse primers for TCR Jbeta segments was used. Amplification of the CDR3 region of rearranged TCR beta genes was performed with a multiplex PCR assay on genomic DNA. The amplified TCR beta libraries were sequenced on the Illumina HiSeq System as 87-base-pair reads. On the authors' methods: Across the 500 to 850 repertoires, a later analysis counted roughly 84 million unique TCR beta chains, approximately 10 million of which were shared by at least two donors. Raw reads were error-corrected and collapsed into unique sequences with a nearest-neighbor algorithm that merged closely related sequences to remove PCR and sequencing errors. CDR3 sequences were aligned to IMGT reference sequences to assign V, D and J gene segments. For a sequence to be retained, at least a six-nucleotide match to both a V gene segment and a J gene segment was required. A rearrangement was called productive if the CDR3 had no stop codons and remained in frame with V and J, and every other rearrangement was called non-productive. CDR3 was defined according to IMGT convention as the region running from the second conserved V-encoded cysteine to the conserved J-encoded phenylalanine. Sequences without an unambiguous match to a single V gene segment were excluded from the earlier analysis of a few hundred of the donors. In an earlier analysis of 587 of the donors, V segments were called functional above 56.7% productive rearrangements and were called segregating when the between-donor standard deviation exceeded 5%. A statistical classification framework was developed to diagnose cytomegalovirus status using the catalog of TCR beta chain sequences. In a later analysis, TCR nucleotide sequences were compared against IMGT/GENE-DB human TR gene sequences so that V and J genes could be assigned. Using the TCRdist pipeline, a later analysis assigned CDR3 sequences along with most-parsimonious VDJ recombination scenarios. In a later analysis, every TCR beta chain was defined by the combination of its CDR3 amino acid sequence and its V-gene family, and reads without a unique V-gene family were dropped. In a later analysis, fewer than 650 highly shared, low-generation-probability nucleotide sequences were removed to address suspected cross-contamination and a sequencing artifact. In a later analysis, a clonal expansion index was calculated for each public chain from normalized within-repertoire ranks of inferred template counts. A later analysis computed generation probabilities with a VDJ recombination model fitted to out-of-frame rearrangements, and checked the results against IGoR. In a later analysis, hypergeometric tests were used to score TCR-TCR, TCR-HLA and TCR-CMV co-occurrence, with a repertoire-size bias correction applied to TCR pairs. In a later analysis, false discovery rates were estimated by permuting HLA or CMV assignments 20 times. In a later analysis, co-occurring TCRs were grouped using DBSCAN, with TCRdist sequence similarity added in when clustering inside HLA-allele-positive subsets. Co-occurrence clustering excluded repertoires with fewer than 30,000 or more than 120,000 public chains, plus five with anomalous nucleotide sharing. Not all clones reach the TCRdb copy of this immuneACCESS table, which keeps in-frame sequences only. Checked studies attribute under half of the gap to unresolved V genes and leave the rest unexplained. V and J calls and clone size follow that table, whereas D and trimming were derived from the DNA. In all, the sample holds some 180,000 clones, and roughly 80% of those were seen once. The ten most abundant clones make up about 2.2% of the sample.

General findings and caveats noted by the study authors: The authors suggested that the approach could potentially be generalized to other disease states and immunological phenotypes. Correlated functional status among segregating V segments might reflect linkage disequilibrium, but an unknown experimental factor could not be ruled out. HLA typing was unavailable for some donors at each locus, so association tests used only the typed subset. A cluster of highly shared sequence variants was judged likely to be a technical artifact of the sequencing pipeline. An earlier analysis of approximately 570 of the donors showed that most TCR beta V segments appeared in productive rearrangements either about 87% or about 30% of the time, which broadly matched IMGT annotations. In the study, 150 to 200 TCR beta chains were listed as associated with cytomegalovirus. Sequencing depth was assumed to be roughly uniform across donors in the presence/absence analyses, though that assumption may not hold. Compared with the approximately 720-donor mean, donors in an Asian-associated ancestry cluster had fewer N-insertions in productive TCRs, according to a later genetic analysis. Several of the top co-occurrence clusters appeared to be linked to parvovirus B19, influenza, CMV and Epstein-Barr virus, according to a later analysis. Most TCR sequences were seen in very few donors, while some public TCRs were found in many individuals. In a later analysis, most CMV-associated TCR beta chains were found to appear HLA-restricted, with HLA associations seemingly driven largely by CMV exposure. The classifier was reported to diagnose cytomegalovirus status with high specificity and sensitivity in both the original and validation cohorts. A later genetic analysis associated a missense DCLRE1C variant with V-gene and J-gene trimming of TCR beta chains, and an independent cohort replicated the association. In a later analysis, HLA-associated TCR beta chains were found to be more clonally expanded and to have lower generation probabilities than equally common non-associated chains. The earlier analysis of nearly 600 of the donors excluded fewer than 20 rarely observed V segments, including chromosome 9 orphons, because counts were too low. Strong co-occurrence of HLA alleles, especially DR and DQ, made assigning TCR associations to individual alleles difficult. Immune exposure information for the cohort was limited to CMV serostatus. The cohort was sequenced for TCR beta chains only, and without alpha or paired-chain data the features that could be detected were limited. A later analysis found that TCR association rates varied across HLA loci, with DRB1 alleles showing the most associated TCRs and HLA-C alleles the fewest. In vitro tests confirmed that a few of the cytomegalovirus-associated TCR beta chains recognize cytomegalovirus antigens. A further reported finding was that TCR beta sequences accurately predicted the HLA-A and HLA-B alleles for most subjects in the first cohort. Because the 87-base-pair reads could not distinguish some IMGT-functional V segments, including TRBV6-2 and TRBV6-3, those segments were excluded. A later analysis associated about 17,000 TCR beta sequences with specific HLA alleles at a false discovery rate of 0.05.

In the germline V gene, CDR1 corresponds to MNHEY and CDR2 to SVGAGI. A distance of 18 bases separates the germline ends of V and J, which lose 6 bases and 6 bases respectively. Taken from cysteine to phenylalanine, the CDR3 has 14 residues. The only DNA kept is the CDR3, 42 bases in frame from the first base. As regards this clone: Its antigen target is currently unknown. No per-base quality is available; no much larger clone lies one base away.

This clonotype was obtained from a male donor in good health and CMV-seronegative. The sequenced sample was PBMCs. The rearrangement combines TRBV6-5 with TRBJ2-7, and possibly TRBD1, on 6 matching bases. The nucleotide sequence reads TGTGCCAGCAGCACCACAGGGATCGTGGGCGAGCAGTACTTC. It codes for CASSTTGIVGEQYF.